The clone carrying this T cell receptor (beta chain) was seen only once. Its antigen is still unknown. V shed 2 bases and J shed 3 bases, with 8 bases lying between them. CDR3 length: 14 amino acids. Random hexamers were used to reverse transcribe the RNA input (about 0.5 to 1 ug). TCRdb processed the immunoSEQ multiplex PCR reads anew with MiXCR; each CDR3 protein has one entry. The sample records about 200,000 distinct CDR3 sequences, about 93% being singletons. This entry comes from a study of CD8 T cells in Susac syndrome. Study results and limitations: Only a relatively small number of individuals were included in the TCR sequencing and HLA analysis.

The receptor comes from a human donor in good health. The sequenced sample consisted of CD4+ T cells from PBMCs. The J gene is TRBJ1-5, the V gene TRBV12-3 or TRBV12-4, with no clear D. The CDR3 nucleotides read TGTGCCAGCAGTTTACAGAGTTACAATCAGCCCCAGCATTTT. Translating gives CASSLQSYNQPQHF.